This T cell receptor beta chain was obtained from a study of CD8+CD57+ T cells in acquired aplastic anemia. Looking at the study overall: On average, sorted CD4+ and CD8+ cells gave around 3 ug of DNA.

This clonotype has ten or more counts. Antigen: not known. The CDR3 is made up of 18 amino acids. The V end lost 2 bases, the J end lost 0 bases, and 20 bases lay between the germline ends. CDR1 is SGHDN and CDR2 is FVKESK in the germline V gene. Investigators profiled TCR beta VDJ and CDR3 from genomic DNA template. TCRdb reprocessed the reads via MiXCR and lists one record per CDR3 protein. This sample yields 90,000 to 130,000 distinct CDR3 sequences, of which 51% are seen a single time; 30% to 35% belongs to the top ten. Findings of the study overall: CD8+ Simpson's diversity in patients was not significantly different from that in controls.

Sequenced input: sorted CD4+, CD8+, or CD8+CD57+ T cells (not recorded which) from PBMCs. This TCR came from a human donor in good health, serving as a control. J is TRBJ2-7 and V is TRBV14, with D perhaps matching TRBD1 (6 bases). CDR3 residues: CASSQHTGSSTSSYEQYF. The CDR3 DNA sequence: TGTGCCAGCAGCCAACATACAGGGAGTAGTACGAGCTCCTACGAGCAGTACTTC.